This T cell receptor beta chain emerged from a study of molecular identifiers for immune sequencing clone quantification. Every naive CD8 library was made from between about 17,000 and 1,100,000 sorted cells with 10%, 30% or 50% RNA. A CD8+CD4-CCR7+CD45RA+ gate was used to sort naive CD8 T cells. This clonotype was recorded at least ten times. The antigen is unknown. In germline, CDR1 is SEHNR, CDR2 FQNEAQ (reference sequence). The CDR3 loop spans 14 amino acids. V lost 5 bases and J lost 2, with 13 bases in between. Previously reported methods and listed TCR primers produced the bulk TCR libraries. TCRdb ran MiXCR on the PCR reads and lists one entry per CDR3 protein. The table includes more than 550,000 distinct CDR3 sequences, about 25% detected once. General study results and limits: Clonotypes surpassing 20 RNA copies contained over 98% of effector molecules, versus under 1% in naive cells.

This rearrangement joins TRBV7-9 to TRBJ2-7; tentatively, D is TRBD2 (6 bases). Sequencing was performed on naive CD8+ T cells from blood, with Jurkat cell RNA spiked in. Documented subset: FACS-sorted CD8+CD4-CCR7+CD45RA+ naive T cells. The receptor was isolated from a human donor in good health. Some libraries in this study had Jurkat cell RNA spiked in. The CDR3 bases are TGTGCCAGCAGCACCGGGACTGGAACCTACGAGCAGTACTTC. It codes for CASSTGTGTYEQYF.